This T cell receptor (beta chain) came from a study of shared clonotypes between healthy human individuals. Study outcomes and limitations: Only blood was sampled, and tissue TCR repertoires likely differ from blood ones.

Genomic DNA of every subset was divided equally among multiple immunoSEQ plates. Original methodology: Junction-only sequences without quality scores were provided by ImmunoSEQ, so filtering was different. Repertoires were generated with immunoSEQ multiplex PCR, while TCRdb's copy carries only in-frame clones and drops some. That table gives V, J and clone size, and the DNA gave D and trimming. Of some 740,000 clones detected, over 90% appear once; the ten largest clones hold about 24%. A word on this clone: Antigen specificity is unknown.

Cells designated naive CD8 were CD45RO-negative and were positively selected for CCR7, with terminally differentiated effector memory CD45RA+ cells excluded. All donors qualified as healthy HIV-negative adults and had experienced no recent acute infections or vaccinations. Germline assignment: CDR1 SQVTM and CDR2 ANQGSEA. The germline V and J ends were trimmed by 1 base and 1 base, with 20 bases remaining between them. The CDR3 runs 17 residues. This clonotype originated in a man aged 25-40 years in good health. Material for sequencing was naive CD8+ T cells sorted from blood. J is TRBJ2-7 and V is TRBV29-1; possible D gene TRBD1, 6 bases. This chain's CDR3 is CSVEAYTPGHSSYEQYF. The CDR3 DNA reads TGCAGCGTTGAAGCGTACACGCCGGGACACTCATCCTACGAGCAGTACTTC.